One sample yielded the 9 T cell receptor beta chains listed below, sequenced in a study of radiotherapy plus CTLA-4 blockade in lung cancer. Assay: immunoSEQ multiplex PCR; the TCRdb copy retains only in-frame clones and omits some. The table records about 49,000 clones, 76% of them present only once. The sample in question was peripheral blood, obtained from a patient treated with radiotherapy plus ipilimumab. Receptors were obtained from a human donor with non-small cell lung cancer who had stable disease on radiotherapy plus ipilimumab.

This clone was seen more than once but under ten times. In DNA form, the CDR3 reads TGTGCCAGCAGCCCTACAGGAATCCTCGAGCAGTACTTC. This encodes CASSPTGILEQYF. This chain links TRBV5-6 with TRBJ2-7, with TRBD1 as a possible D gene (5 bases). V shed 4 bases and J shed 6 bases, with 14 bases lying between them. The germline V gene has CDR1 SGHDT and CDR2 YYEEEE. This CDR3 has 13 residues.

This clone was seen only a few times. The J gene is TRBJ1-5, the V gene TRBV7-2; a possible D gene is TRBD1 (5 bases). V dropped 4 bases and J dropped 7 bases, with 14 bases sitting between them. This CDR3 has 14 amino acids. The V gene's germline CDR1 is SGHTA and CDR2 FQGNSA. The CDR3 bases are TGTGCCAGCAGCTCTTTCGAAGGGGTACAGCCCCAGCATTTT. Its translation: CASSSFEGVQPQHF.

The V and J genes are TRBV21-1 and TRBJ1-2; the table's D call of TRBD1 was not tested on the DNA. TRBV21-1 is flagged as a pseudogene. CDR3 length: 15 residues. CDR3 sequence reads: CASSKVDRVDSGYTF. The CDR3 DNA follows: TGTGCCAGCAGCAAAGTGGACAGGGTCGACTCGGGCTACACCTTC.

This clone is classed as medium-sized. The rearrangement uses TRBV7-2 and TRBJ2-7, with unresolved D. CDR1 is SGHTA, CDR2 FQGNSA, per germline. This CDR3 contains 12 residues. V was cut by 5 bases and J by 5 bases, with 10 bases left in between. CDR3 sequence reads: CASSGFVDEQYF. The CDR3 region has the DNA TGTGCCAGCAGCGGATTTGTGGACGAGCAGTACTTC.

The chain joins TRBV19 to TRBJ2-7, with a weak D call TRBD1 (5 bases). The germline V gene has CDR1 LNHDA and CDR2 SQIVND (reference sequence). V gave up 7 bases and J gave up 3 bases, with 7 bases separating them. The CDR3 loop spans 11 amino acids. The DNA of the CDR3 is TGTGCCAGTAAGGGGTACTACGAGCAGTACGTC. Translating gives CASKGYYEQYV.

The V gene is TRBV5-1, the J gene TRBJ2-3; D is ambiguous. The CDR3 covers 14 residues. In germline, CDR1 is SGHRS, CDR2 YFSETQ. Trimming removed 2 bases at V and 2 bases at J, with 9 bases between. The CDR3 DNA follows: TGCGCCAGCAGCTTAAACTCCGACACAGATACGCAGTATTTT. It is translated as CASSLNSDTDTQYF. The full variable domain, its missing parts supplied by reference TRBV5-1 and TRBJ2-3, is KAGVTQTPRYLIKTRGQQVTLSCSPISGHRSVSWYQQTPGQGLQFLFEYFSETQRNKGNFPGRFSGRQFSNSRSEMNVSTLELGDSALYLCASSLNSDTDTQYFGPGTRLTVL.

In this sample, this clone turned up once. The V call is TRBV5-1, the J call TRBJ2-3; either TRBD1 or TRBD2 may supply D (5 bases each). The CDR3 has 16 residues. Germline CDR1 SGHRS, CDR2 YFSETQ. V was clipped by 5 bases and J by 0 bases, with 16 bases between them. CDR3 nucleotides: TGCGCCAGCAGACGGGAAGGGGCAGGCAGCACAGATACGCAGTATTTT. This sequence encodes CASRREGAGSTDTQYF. Full variable domain (rest looked up from reference TRBV5-1 and TRBJ2-3): KAGVTQTPRYLIKTRGQQVTLSCSPISGHRSVSWYQQTPGQGLQFLFEYFSETQRNKGNFPGRFSGRQFSNSRSEMNVSTLELGDSALYLCASRREGAGSTDTQYFGPGTRLTVL.

The chain joins TRBV6-5 to TRBJ1-6; D may be TRBD1 (6 bases). V was clipped by 6 bases and J by 6 bases, with 12 bases between them. The CDR3 contains 14 residues. From germline, CDR1 is MNHEY and CDR2 SVGAGI. The CDR3 DNA reads TGTGCCAGCAGACGTACGGACAGTAATTCACCCCTCCACTTT. Protein sequence: CASRRTDSNSPLHF.

The chain carries TRBV6-5 and TRBJ1-1; 7 bases are a match to TRBD1. Trimming took 4 bases from V and 4 from J; bases not matched to a gene: 9. CDR1 and CDR2 (germline): MNHEY, SVGAGI. CDR3 length: 15 residues. The CDR3 region is CASSFPGTVPTEAFF. The CDR3 region has the DNA TGTGCCAGCAGTTTTCCCGGGACAGTACCCACTGAAGCTTTCTTT.